What follows are 28 T cell receptor beta chains derived from one specimen sequenced in a study of OX40 agonist ivuxolimab in advanced cancers. The data were produced by immunoSEQ multiplex PCR, yet TCRdb's version contains in-frame clones alone and is incomplete. Of roughly 70,000 clones listed, approximately 87% are singletons. This sample comprised CD4+ or CD8+ T cells sorted from blood, obtained in a trial of the OX40 agonist ivuxolimab. Receptors were obtained from an adult with an advanced solid tumor such as melanoma, head and neck, liver or kidney cancer.

V gene TRBV27 combines with J gene TRBJ2-3; TRBD1 might be the D (5 bases). The CDR3 covers 16 residues. Trimming removed 7 bases from V and 8 bases from J, with 25 bases in between. The germline V gene encodes CDR1 MNHEY and CDR2 SMNVEV (reference sequence). The CDR3 sequence is CASTPIAAGSRGTQYF. The CDR3 region has the DNA TGTGCCAGCACCCCAATCGCAGCAGGCTCTAGGGGTACGCAGTATTTT.

The gene calls are TRBV10-3 and TRBJ1-4; no clear D. This CDR3 comprises 16 residues. Germline-derived CDR1 and CDR2 are ENHRY and SYGVKD. V lost 3 bases to trimming and J lost 3 bases, with 14 bases between them. In nucleotides, the CDR3 is TGTGCCATCAGTGAACGGCGGGGAAGTGCTAATGAAAAACTGTTTTTT. This sequence encodes CAISERRGSANEKLFF.

The chain is built from TRBV19 and TRBJ1-2; D might be TRBD1 (6 bases). CDR1 LNHDA and CDR2 SQIVND come from the germline V gene (reference sequence). V shed 5 bases and J shed 6 bases, with 16 bases lying between them. This CDR3 has 14 residues. DNA for the CDR3: TGTGCCAGTAGTTCCCAAGGGGGGGGGAATGGCTACACCTTC. This gives the protein CASSSQGGGNGYTF.

This chain joins TRBV7-3 and TRBJ2-1; D gene uncertain. The germline V gene has CDR1 SGHTA and CDR2 FQGTGA. The CDR3 loop spans 13 amino acids. Trimming took off 4 bases at V and 9 bases at J, with 13 bases between the two ends. The CDR3 DNA is TGTGCCAGCAGCTCTACGATGTCAGGTGAGCAGTTCTTC. Translated, it gives CASSSTMSGEQFF. Drawing the rest from reference TRBV7-3 and TRBJ2-1, the complete variable domain is GAGVSQTPSNKVTEKGKYVELRCDPISGHTALYWYRQSLGQGPEFLIYFQGTGAADDSGLPNDRFFAVRPEGSVSTLKIQRTERGDSAVYLCASSSTMSGEQFFGPGTRLTVL.

V is TRBV7-2 and J is TRBJ2-2; 8 bases are shared with TRBD1. The germline V gene has CDR1 SGHTA and CDR2 FQGNSA. The CDR3 length is 15 residues. The J segment lost 1 base and the V segment lost 3 bases, leaving 1 base of the junction unmatched. The CDR3 spells CASSLDRVNTGELFF. The CDR3, as DNA: TGTGCCAGCAGCTTGGACAGGGTGAACACCGGGGAGCTGTTTTTT.

This chain's CDR3 is CASSLRGVDSNQPQHF. The CDR3 bases are TGTGCCAGCAGCTTAAGGGGGGTAGATAGCAATCAGCCCCAGCATTTT. The chain has TRBV7-2 and TRBJ1-5; D might be TRBD1 (6 bases). The CDR3 consists of 16 residues. The V gene lost 2 bases and the J gene lost 0 bases, with 11 bases spanning the gap. Germline V CDR1 and CDR2: SGHTA, FQGNSA.

CDR3 DNA sequence: TGTGCCAGCAGTGGCACATCTAGCACAGATACGCAGTATTTT. This gives the protein CASSGTSSTDTQYF. The J gene is TRBJ2-3, the V gene TRBV2, with unresolved D. The germline V gene encodes CDR1 SNHLY and CDR2 FYNNEI. This CDR3 contains 14 residues. The V gene lost 4 bases and the J gene lost 0 bases, with 8 bases spanning the gap.

The rearrangement links TRBV25-1 to TRBJ1-3; TRBD1 might be the D (5 bases). There are 15 residues in the CDR3. Trimming removed 2 bases at V and 0 bases at J, with 8 bases between. Germline assignment: CDR1 MGHDK and CDR2 SYGVNS. The CDR3 DNA sequence: TGTGCCAGCAGTGAAAGTGGGGGCTCTGGAAACACCATATATTTT. This translates into CASSESGGSGNTIYF.

This clone was observed once. The chain is built from TRBV5-1 and TRBJ2-7, with D hard to call. From germline, CDR1 is SGHRS and CDR2 YFSETQ. This CDR3 spans 15 amino acids. V lost 0 bases, J lost 3 bases, and 13 bases lay in between. CDR3 sequence (DNA): TGCGCCAGCAGCTTGGCGTCACCCCTGGGCTACGAGCAGTACTTC. As protein: CASSLASPLGYEQYF.

DNA for the CDR3: TGTGCCAGCAGTGTAATCCAGGGGGCACCCCTCCACTTT. It codes for CASSVIQGAPLHF. The rearrangement uses TRBV2 and TRBJ1-6; 7 bases agree with TRBD1. From germline, CDR1 is SNHLY and CDR2 FYNNEI. Trimming cost V 4 bases and J 11 bases; bases outside gene matches: 5. This CDR3 comprises 13 residues. Using reference TRBV2 and TRBJ1-6 for the parts outside the CDR3, the full variable domain is EPEVTQTPSHQVTQMGQEVILRCVPISNHLYFYWYRQILGQKVEFLVSFYNNEISEKSEIFDDQFSVERPDGSNFTLKIRSTKLEDSAMYFCASSVIQGAPLHFGNGTRLTVT.

The chain joins TRBV6-5 to TRBJ1-1; possibly TRBD1 for D (6 bases). The CDR3 length is 14 residues. V was shortened by 0 bases and J by 4 bases, with 9 bases between the two germline ends. CDR1 MNHEY and CDR2 SVGAGI come from the germline V gene. Here the CDR3 reads CASSYSRGTTEAFF. The CDR3 nucleotides are TGTGCCAGCAGTTACTCGAGGGGGACCACTGAAGCTTTCTTT.

The chain joins TRBV10-1 to TRBJ2-1; 9 nucleotides match TRBD2. Trimming at V came to 7 bases and at J to 1 base, leaving 32 bases not matched to a gene. The germline V gene has CDR1 WNHNN and CDR2 SYGVQD (reference sequence). The CDR3 loop spans 24 amino acids. CDR3 residues: CASKKDRMASGVLRAFRSYNEQFF. The CDR3 bases are TGCGCCAGCAAGAAGGACAGGATGGCTAGCGGGGTACTACGGGCCTTCAGGTCCTACAATGAGCAGTTCTTC.

This clone was seen just once. The chain is built from TRBV7-2 and TRBJ2-5; 11 bases are a match to TRBD2. From germline, CDR1 is SGHTA and CDR2 FQGNSA. The CDR3 has 15 residues. V lost 4 bases to trimming and J lost 5 bases; unmatched junction nucleotides: 6. CDR3 nucleotide sequence: TGTGCCAGCAGCTATAGCGGGGGGGCCCGGGAGACCCAGTACTTC. Translated, it gives CASSYSGGARETQYF.

The V gene is TRBV10-3, the J gene TRBJ2-1, with TRBD2 identical over 10 bases. V gave up 10 bases and J gave up 1 base; unmatched junction bases: 7. Germline CDR1 reads ENHRY; CDR2 reads SYGVKD. The CDR3 has 15 residues. CDR3 in amino acids: CASSIAGGSYNEQFF. In DNA, the CDR3 is TGTGCCAGCTCAATAGCGGGGGGATCCTACAATGAGCAGTTCTTC.

V usage is TRBV7-2 and J usage is TRBJ1-1; D unclear. Per the germline V gene, CDR1 is SGHTA and CDR2 is FQGNSA. V was cut by 2 bases and J by 1 base, with 5 bases left in between. The CDR3 length is 13 residues. The CDR3 loop reads CASSLLTNTEAFF. Here the CDR3 DNA reads TGTGCCAGCAGCTTACTGACGAACACTGAAGCTTTCTTT.

This clone was seen a single time. The rearrangement joins TRBV5-1 to TRBJ2-3, with D unresolved. Trimming pared 0 bases from V and 0 bases from J, leaving 5 bases between. The CDR3 spans 14 residues. The germline gives CDR1 SGHRS, CDR2 YFSETQ. CDR3 DNA: TGCGCCAGCAGCTTGGGGTTTAGCACAGATACGCAGTATTTT. Encoded protein: CASSLGFSTDTQYF.

The rearrangement uses TRBV7-3 and TRBJ1-6, with TRBD1 matching 8 bases. Trimming took 6 bases from V and 7 from J; bases not matched to a gene: 5. This CDR3 has 14 amino acids. Germline V gene data show CDR1 as SGHTA and CDR2 as FQGTGA. The CDR3 here is CASRQDRGNSPLHF. The CDR3 nucleotides read TGTGCCAGCAGACAAGACAGGGGAAATTCACCCCTCCACTTT.

A remark on this clone: This sample includes further DNA sequences coding for the same CDR3. The chain carries TRBV18 and TRBJ1-1; possible D gene TRBD1, 5 bases. Germline CDR1 reads KGHSH; CDR2 reads LQKENI. The CDR3 runs 14 residues. V lost 1 base, J lost 1 base, and 7 bases lay in between. Written as DNA, the CDR3 is TGTGCCAGCTCACCACAAGGGGCGAACACTGAAGCTTTCTTT. The encoded protein is CASSPQGANTEAFF.

CDR3 region: CASSPPGQGPAFF. CDR3 sequence (DNA): TGTGCCAGCTCACCCCCGGGGCAGGGCCCGGCTTTCTTT. The V call is TRBV18, the J call TRBJ1-1, with TRBD1 as a possible D gene (5 bases). The CDR3 contains 13 residues. The V end lost 3 bases, the J end lost 11 bases, and 16 bases lay between the germline ends. From germline, CDR1 is KGHSH and CDR2 LQKENI.

CDR3 coding DNA: TGTGCCAGCAGCTACGGGGATACGCAGTATTTT. Translating gives CASSYGDTQYF. The chain has TRBV5-6 and TRBJ2-3; D gene ambiguous. V lost 3 bases and J lost 6, with 5 bases in between. CDR1 is SGHDT and CDR2 is YYEEEE in the germline V gene. This CDR3 contains 11 residues.

The chain links TRBV9 to TRBJ2-1; 8 bases are a match to TRBD2. This CDR3 is 15 amino acids long. Per the germline V gene, CDR1 is SGDLS and CDR2 is YYNGEE. The V gene end was trimmed by 4 bases and the J gene end by 1 base; junction bases not matched to a gene: 4. The CDR3 sequence: CASSQLAESYNEQFF. Written as DNA, the CDR3 is TGTGCCAGCAGCCAACTAGCGGAATCCTACAATGAGCAGTTCTTC.

The chain couples TRBV5-1 to TRBJ2-3; D call uncertain. Trimming cost V 0 bases and J 4 bases, with 15 bases left between them. CDR1 SGHRS and CDR2 YFSETQ come from the germline V gene. This CDR3 is 16 amino acids long. CDR3 sequence (DNA): TGCGCCAGCAGCTTGGCGTCAGCACGTACGTCAGATACGCAGTATTTT. Translating it yields CASSLASARTSDTQYF.

This chain joins TRBV6-1 and TRBJ2-5; 7 bases map to TRBD2. With the DNA end fitting TRBJ2-7 better, the J assignment may be wrong. The germline gives CDR1 MNHNS, CDR2 SASEGT. CDR3 length: 15 residues. The CDR3 sequence is CASSEGASGAYEQYF. The CDR3 nucleotides are TGTGCCAGCAGTGAAGGGGCTAGCGGAGCCTACGAGCAGTACTTC.

This chain links TRBV19 with TRBJ1-1, with 7 bases that match TRBD1. Per the germline V gene, CDR1 is LNHDA and CDR2 is SQIVND (reference sequence). This CDR3 is built from 12 residues. With 3 bases clipped from V and 8 bases from J, the junction kept 3 bases outside the gene matches. The DNA of the CDR3 is TGTGCCAGTAGTATGGGGGACAGAGAAGCTTTCTTT. As protein: CASSMGDREAFF.

The rearrangement uses TRBV19 and TRBJ2-6, with D maybe TRBD1 (5 bases). The V gene's germline CDR1 is LNHDA and CDR2 SQIVND (reference sequence). The CDR3 runs to 15 residues. Deletions cut 6 bases from V and 2 bases from J, with 11 bases between. CDR3 DNA sequence: TGTGCCAGTAGCGCGCTAGGGGCTGGGGCCAACGTCCTGACTTTC. Translating it yields CASSALGAGANVLTF.

The CDR3 loop is CASSPKASNYEQYF. In DNA form, the CDR3 reads TGTGCCAGCTCACCAAAGGCCAGCAACTACGAGCAGTACTTC. The rearrangement joins TRBV18 to TRBJ2-7; D gene ambiguous. Trimming stripped 2 bases from V and 3 bases from J, with 11 bases between. Germline-derived CDR1 and CDR2 are KGHSH and LQKENI. CDR3 length equals 14 residues. The whole variable domain, filled in from reference TRBV18 and TRBJ2-7, reads NAGVMQNPRHLVRRRGQEARLRCSPMKGHSHVYWYRQLPEEGLKFMVYLQKENIIDESGMPKERFSAEFPKEGPSILRIQQVVRGDSAAYFCASSPKASNYEQYFGPGTRLTVT.

This clone appeared a single time. The chain joins TRBV2 to TRBJ1-2, with D unclear. Trimming stripped 5 bases from V and 4 bases from J, with 11 bases between. Germline V lookup: CDR1 SNHLY, CDR2 FYNNEI. CDR3 length: 13 residues. CDR3 sequence: CASSTTHPYGYTF. DNA of the CDR3: TGTGCCAGCAGTACCACGCACCCCTATGGCTACACCTTC.

This clone has a handful of counts. The gene calls are TRBV6-5 and TRBJ1-1, with D tentatively TRBD1 (6 bases). Trimming left V 7 bases short and J 3 bases short, with 18 bases between. The CDR3 totals 15 residues. Germline V gene sequence: CDR1 MNHEY, CDR2 SVGAGI. CDR3 bases: TGTGCCAGCACCAGCCGGGCGGACAGCCACACTGAAGCTTTCTTT. It encodes CASTSRADSHTEAFF.